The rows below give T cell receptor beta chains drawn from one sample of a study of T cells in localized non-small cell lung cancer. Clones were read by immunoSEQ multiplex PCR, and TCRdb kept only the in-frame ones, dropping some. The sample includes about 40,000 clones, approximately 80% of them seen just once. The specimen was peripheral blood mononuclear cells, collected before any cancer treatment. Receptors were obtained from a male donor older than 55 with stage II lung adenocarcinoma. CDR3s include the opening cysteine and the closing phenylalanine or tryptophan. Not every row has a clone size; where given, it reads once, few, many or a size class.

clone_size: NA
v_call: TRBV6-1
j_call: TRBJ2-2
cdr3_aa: CASSEFSGTNTGELFF

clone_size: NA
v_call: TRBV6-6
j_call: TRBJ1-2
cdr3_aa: CASIGRGSAVGYTF

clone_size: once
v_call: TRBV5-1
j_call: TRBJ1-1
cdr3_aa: CASSFGKGTEAFF

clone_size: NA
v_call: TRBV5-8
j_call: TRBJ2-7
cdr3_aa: CASSLEGPYEQYF

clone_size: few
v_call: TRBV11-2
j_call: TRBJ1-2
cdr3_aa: CASSLTQGGYTF

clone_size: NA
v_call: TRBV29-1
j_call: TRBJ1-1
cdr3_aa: CSVDEKNTEAFF

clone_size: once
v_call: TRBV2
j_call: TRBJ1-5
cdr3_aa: CASNGGPGQPQHF

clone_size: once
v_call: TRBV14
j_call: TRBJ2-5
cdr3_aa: CASSRPAGLETQYF

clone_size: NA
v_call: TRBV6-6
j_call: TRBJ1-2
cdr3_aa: CASSLAAGDTNYGYTF

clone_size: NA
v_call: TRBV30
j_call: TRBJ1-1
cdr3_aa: CAWSVPPVAFF

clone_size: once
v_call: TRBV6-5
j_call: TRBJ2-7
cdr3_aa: CASSSREVHTDEQYF

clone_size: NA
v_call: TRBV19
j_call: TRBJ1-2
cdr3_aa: CASSFSGTATYGYTF

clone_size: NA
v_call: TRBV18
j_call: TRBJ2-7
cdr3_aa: CASSAGTSSEQYF

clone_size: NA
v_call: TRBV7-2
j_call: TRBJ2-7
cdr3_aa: CASSPGGGRAYEQYF

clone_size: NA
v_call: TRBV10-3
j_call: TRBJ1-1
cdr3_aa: CAIRTDRGRTEAFF

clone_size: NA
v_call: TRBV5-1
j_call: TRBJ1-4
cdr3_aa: CASSLETGEKLFF

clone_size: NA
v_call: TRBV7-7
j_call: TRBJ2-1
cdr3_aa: CASSLRLAGEGNEQFF

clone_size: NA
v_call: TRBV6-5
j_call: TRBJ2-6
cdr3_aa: CASRTPSGANVLTF

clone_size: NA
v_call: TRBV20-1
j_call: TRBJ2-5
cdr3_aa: CSVETQYF

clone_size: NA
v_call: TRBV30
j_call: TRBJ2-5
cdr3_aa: CAWGEVQLETQYF

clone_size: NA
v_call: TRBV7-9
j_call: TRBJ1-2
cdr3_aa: CASSYSDGYTF

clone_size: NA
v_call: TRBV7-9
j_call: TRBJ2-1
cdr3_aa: CASSLTRGEGDEQFF

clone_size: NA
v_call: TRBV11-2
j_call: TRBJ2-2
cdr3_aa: CASSRQGASGELFF

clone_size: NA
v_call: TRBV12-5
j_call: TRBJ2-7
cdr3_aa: CASGLVLGQSYEQYF